This T cell receptor beta chain was retrieved from a study of cytomegalovirus exposure and HLA in healthy donors. Study outcomes and limitations: The study put roughly 160 TCR beta chains on its list as cytomegalovirus-associated.

Donors consisted of healthy bone marrow donors. Though nominally healthy at sampling, donors likely had unrecorded immune exposures. This clone was observed a handful of times. Its matching antigen is unknown. CDR1 is WSHSY and CDR2 is SAAADI in the germline V gene. The CDR3 is made up of 14 amino acids. The V gene end was trimmed by 8 bases and the J gene end by 6 bases; junction bases not matched to a gene: 8. The PCR contained 60 Vbeta and 13 Jbeta primers. Data came from immunoSEQ multiplex PCR; TCRdb stores just in-frame clones and leaves some out. The table includes over 150,000 clones, around 75% detected once.

The receptor was derived from a woman in her twenties or thirties in good health and CMV-seropositive. The gene calls are TRBV10-2 and TRBJ2-2, with 8 bases matching TRBD1. Sequencing input: PBMCs. The CDR3 sequence: CASGQGAFSGELFF. CDR3 DNA sequence: TGCGCCAGCGGCCAGGGGGCTTTTTCCGGGGAGCTGTTTTTT.